This TCR beta chain was sequenced for a study of blood T cell repertoires in COVID-19 (dated by TCRdb to 2020 to 2022). Broadly, across the study: Samples from collaborators originated in the United States, Italy and Spain and spanned both the acute and convalescent phases of COVID-19. The dataset comprised deeply sampled blood TCRbeta repertoires from subjects exposed to, actively infected with, or recovered from COVID-19. The prospective study material was composed of cDNA or gDNA derived from T cells, B-cell-depleted T cells, or PBMCs. The repertoires were made available in a free public database intended to serve as a resource for research on the immune response to SARS-CoV-2. Sample metadata almost always included a de-identified subject ID, COVID-19 status, age in years and sex. Samples were obtained from the ongoing ImmuneRACE study (first 160 participants) and from roughly 1,300 subjects provided by 6 global collaborators. Where available, HLA class I and class II types were taken from metadata supplied by the sample provider and were not determined by assay-based typing.

TCRbeta CDR3 regions were amplified from genomic DNA by means of the immunoSEQ Assay, a bias-controlled multiplex PCR. The authors' analysis ran thus. The number of nucleated cells in each sample was estimated from the amplification of reference gene primers within the assay. To quantify the absolute abundance of each unique TCRbeta CDR3 rearrangement, sequence reads were collapsed and filtered. For each sample, productive Simpson clonality was calculated by taking the square root of Simpson's diversity index across productive rearrangements. TCRdb obtained this table from immuneACCESS and retained in-frame rearrangements with V and J assigned. These tables miss some clones; where compared with another copy, unresolved V genes account for less than half of the shortfall, and the remainder is unexplained. V and J calls and clone size are those listed in that table; D and trimming were worked out from the DNA. The sample table shows about 40,000 clones, and around nine tenths are seen once. The top ten constitute about 0.4% of the sample.

Collaborating institutions collected whole blood in K2EDTA tubes following their own protocols. For TCRbeta analysis, collaborators shipped samples in one of three forms: frozen whole blood, isolated PBMCs, or DNA extracted from either of those sample types. The germline V gene yields SGHAT for CDR1 and FQNNGV for CDR2. The CDR3 goes from the cysteine to the phenylalanine over 17 residues. Only the CDR3 DNA is retained, 51 bases long and in frame from the first base. At the junction V is shortened by 2 bases and J by 4 bases, with 20 bases in between. As to this clone: What antigen it recognizes has not been identified. One base away there is no much larger clone; base qualities are not given.

General study outcomes and caveats: How much clinical and demographic metadata was included differed by source and by participant, and the metadata was provided uncurated.

Recombination linked TRBV11-2 to TRBJ1-1, with a tentative D gene TRBD1 over 5 matching bases. This clonotype originated in a human donor in a cohort sampled during active COVID-19. The sample comprised peripheral blood. DNA sequence: TGTGCCAGCAGCTTAACCCGCTGGGGGGGGAGAAGCACTGAAGCTTTCTTT. It translates as CASSLTRWGGRSTEAFF.